In this sample, the clone carrying this TCR beta chain turned up a few times. Its target is not known. The V gene end was trimmed by 4 bases and the J gene end by 5 bases; junction bases not matched to a gene: 15. This CDR3 spans 16 amino acids. Germline V gives CDR1 SGHDT, CDR2 YYEEEE. What was sequenced were expressed TCRB transcripts, since all of the isolated RNA had been reverse transcribed. The method was immunoSEQ multiplex PCR; TCRdb's version includes in-frame clones alone and lacks a portion of them. The sample lists hundreds of thousands of clones; around 7.6% were seen once. This record belongs to a study of beta chain features in type 1 diabetes. Study context: The study examined 90 million to 130 million sorted cells across all samples. Regarding the study as a whole: PCR might favor shorter templates, but any such skew would affect patients and controls equally.

CD45RO/CCR7/CD25/CD127/CD95/CD27 separated CD4+ naive, central memory, regulatory and stem cell-like memory cells by sorting. The purity of all sorted populations exceeded 98%. The specimen sequenced was central memory CD4+ T cells from blood. The rearrangement joins TRBV5-6 to TRBJ2-7, with 7 bases lining up with TRBD1. This sequence originates from a woman aged 18 to 35 in good health. The CDR3 protein is CASSPLMRGQVDEQYF. The CDR3 DNA follows: TGTGCCAGCAGCCCCTTGATGCGCGGACAGGTCGACGAGCAGTACTTC. Full variable domain (missing parts from reference TRBV5-6 and TRBJ2-7): DAGVTQSPTHLIKTRGQQVTLRCSPKSGHDTVSWYQQALGQGPQFIFQYYEEEERQRGNFPDRFSGHQFPNYSSELNVNALLLGDSALYLCASSPLMRGQVDEQYFGPGTRLTVT.